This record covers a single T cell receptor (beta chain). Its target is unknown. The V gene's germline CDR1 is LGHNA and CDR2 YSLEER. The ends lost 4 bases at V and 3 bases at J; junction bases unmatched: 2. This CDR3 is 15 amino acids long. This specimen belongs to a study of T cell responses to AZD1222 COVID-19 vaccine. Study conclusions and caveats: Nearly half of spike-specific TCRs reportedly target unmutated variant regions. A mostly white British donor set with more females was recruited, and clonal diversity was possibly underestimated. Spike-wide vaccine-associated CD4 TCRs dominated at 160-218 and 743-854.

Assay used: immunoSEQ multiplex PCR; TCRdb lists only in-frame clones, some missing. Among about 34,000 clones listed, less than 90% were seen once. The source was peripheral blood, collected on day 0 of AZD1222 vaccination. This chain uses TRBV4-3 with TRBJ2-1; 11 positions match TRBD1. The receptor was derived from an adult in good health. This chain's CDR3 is CASSLGTGGYNEQFF. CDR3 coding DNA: TGCGCCAGCAGCCTCGGGACAGGGGGCTACAATGAGCAGTTCTTC.